This T cell receptor (beta chain) was sequenced for a study of beta chain features in type 1 diabetes. The authors reverse transcribed all of the isolated RNA, so sequencing captured expressed TCRB transcripts. It was found that naive, central memory and regulatory T cell samples averaged about 3.4 million reads. The method was immunoSEQ multiplex PCR; TCRdb's version includes in-frame clones alone and lacks a portion of them. The top ten hold roughly 0.7% of the sample, which has around 70,000 clones, just under 50% seen once. Study-level results: Researchers caution that PCR might favor shorter templates, equally among patients and controls. The study found moderately but significantly shorter TCRB CDR3s in all four CD4+ subsets of Type 1 diabetes patients. cDNA-based reads could over-represent cells with high TCR expression.

Each sorted population was over 95% pure. The CDR3 consists of 16 residues. Germline trimming cut 1 base from V and 3 bases from J; bases unmatched to any gene: 5. CDR1 is MNHNY, CDR2 SVGAGI, per germline (reference sequence). A few counts support this clone. Antigen: not known. The sequence was collected from a man aged 25-45 years with type 1 diabetes. The material sequenced was central memory CD4+ T cells from blood. This chain joins TRBV6-6 and TRBJ2-1, with TRBD2 matching over 8 bases. CDR3 protein: CASSYLSGSRYNEQFF. The CDR3 nucleotides are TGTGCCAGCAGTTACTTAAGCGGGAGCCGCTACAATGAGCAGTTCTTC.